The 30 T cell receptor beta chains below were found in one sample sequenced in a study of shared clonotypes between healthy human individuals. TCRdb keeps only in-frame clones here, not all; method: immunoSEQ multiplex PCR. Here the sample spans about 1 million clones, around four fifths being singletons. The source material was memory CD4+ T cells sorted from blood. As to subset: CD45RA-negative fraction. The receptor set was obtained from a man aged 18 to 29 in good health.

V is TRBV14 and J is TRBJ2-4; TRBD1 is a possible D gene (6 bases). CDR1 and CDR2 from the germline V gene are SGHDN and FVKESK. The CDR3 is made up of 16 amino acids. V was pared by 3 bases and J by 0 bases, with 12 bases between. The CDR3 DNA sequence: TGTGCCAGCAGCCAGCGGACAGAGGTAGCCAAAAACATTCAGTACTTC. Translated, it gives CASSQRTEVAKNIQYF.

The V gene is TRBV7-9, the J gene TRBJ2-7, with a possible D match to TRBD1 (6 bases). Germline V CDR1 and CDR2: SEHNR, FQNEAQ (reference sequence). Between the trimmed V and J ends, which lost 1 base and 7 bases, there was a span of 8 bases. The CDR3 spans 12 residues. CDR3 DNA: TGTGCCAGCAGCTTAGGGGGGCGTGAGCAGTACTTC. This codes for CASSLGGREQYF.

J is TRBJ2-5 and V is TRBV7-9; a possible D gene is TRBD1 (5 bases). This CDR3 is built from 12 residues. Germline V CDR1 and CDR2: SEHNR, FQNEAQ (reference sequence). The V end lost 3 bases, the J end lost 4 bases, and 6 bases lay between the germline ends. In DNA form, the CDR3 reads TGTGCCAGCAGCTTGGGGCCAGAGACCCAGTACTTC. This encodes CASSLGPETQYF.

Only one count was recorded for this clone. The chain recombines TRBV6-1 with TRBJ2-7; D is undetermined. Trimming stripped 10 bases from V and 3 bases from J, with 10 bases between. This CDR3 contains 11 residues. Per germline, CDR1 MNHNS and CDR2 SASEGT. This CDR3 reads CATKSLYEQYF. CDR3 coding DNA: TGTGCCACCAAATCCCTCTACGAGCAGTACTTC.

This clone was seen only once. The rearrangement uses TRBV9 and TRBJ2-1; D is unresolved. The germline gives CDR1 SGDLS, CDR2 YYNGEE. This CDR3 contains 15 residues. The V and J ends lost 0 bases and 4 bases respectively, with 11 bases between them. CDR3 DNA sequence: TGTGCCAGCAGCGTAGGGCCGGGTGGATACAATGAGCAGTTCTTC. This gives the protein CASSVGPGGYNEQFF.

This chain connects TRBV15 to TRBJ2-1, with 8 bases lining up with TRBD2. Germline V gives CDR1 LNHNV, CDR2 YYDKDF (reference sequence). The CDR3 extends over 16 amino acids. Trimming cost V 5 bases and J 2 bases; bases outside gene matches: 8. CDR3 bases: TGTGCCACCAGCGGGTCCGGAGCGGGGGCCTACAATGAGCAGTTCTTC. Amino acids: CATSGSGAGAYNEQFF. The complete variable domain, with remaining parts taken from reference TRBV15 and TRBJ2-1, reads DAMVIQNPRYQVTQFGKPVTLSCSQTLNHNVMYWYQQKSSQAPKLLFHYYDKDFNNEADTPDNFQSRRPNTSFCFLDIRSPGLGDTAMYLCATSGSGAGAYNEQFFGPGTRLTVL.

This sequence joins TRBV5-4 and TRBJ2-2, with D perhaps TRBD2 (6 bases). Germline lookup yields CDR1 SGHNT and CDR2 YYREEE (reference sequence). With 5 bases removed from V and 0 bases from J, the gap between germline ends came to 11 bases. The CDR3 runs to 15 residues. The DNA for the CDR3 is TGTGCCAGCAGATTCGGGAGTCCGAACACCGGGGAGCTGTTTTTT. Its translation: CASRFGSPNTGELFF.

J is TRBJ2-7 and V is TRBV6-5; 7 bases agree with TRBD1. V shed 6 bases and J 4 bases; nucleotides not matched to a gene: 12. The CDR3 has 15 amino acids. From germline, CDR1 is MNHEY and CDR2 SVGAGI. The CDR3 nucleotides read TGTGCCAGCAGGACCGAACAGGGGCCCTTTTACGAGCAGTACTTC. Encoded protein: CASRTEQGPFYEQYF.

The CDR3 DNA reads TGTGCCAGCAGCTTAGGTTTCCCAACAGATACGCAGTATTTT. Encoded protein: CASSLGFPTDTQYF. This chain joins TRBV7-2 and TRBJ2-3; D remains ambiguous. V was shortened by 1 base and J by 3 bases, with 8 bases between the two germline ends. This CDR3 has 14 residues. Germline V CDR1 and CDR2: SGHTA, FQGNSA. Supplemented by reference TRBV7-2 and TRBJ2-3, the full variable domain reads GAGVSQSPSNKVTEKGKDVELRCDPISGHTALYWYRQSLGQGLEFLIYFQGNSAPDKSGLPSDRFSAERTGGSVSTLTIQRTQQEDSAVYLCASSLGFPTDTQYFGPGTRLTVL.

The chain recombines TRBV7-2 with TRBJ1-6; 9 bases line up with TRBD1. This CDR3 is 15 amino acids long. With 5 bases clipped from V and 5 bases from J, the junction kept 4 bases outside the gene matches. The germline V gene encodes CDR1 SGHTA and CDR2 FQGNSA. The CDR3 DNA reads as TGTGCCAGCAGCACTGGGGACAGGGATAATTCACCCCTCCACTTT. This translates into CASSTGDRDNSPLHF.

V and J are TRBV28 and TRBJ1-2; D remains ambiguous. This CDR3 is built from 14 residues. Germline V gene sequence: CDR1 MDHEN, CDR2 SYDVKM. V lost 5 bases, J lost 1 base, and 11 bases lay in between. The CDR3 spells CASSPFRGNYGYTF. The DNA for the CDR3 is TGTGCCAGCAGTCCATTTCGAGGTAACTATGGCTACACCTTC.

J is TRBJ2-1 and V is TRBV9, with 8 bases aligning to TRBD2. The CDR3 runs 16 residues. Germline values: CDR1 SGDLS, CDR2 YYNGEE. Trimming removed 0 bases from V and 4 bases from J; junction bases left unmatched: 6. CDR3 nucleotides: TGTGCCAGCAGCGTAGTTTCGGGAGGGGGTTACAATGAGCAGTTCTTC. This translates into CASSVVSGGGYNEQFF.

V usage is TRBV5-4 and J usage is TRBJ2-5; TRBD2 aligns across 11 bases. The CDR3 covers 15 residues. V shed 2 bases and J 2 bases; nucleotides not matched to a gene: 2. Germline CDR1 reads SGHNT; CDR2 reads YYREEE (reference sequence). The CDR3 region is CASSFSGGVQETQYF. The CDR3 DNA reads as TGTGCCAGCAGCTTTAGCGGGGGGGTGCAAGAGACCCAGTACTTC.

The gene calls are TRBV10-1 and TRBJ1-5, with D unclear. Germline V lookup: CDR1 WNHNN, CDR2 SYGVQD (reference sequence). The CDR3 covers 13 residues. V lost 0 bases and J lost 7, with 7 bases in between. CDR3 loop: CASSESPGQPQHF. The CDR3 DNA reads TGCGCCAGCAGTGAGTCGCCGGGGCAGCCCCAGCATTTT.

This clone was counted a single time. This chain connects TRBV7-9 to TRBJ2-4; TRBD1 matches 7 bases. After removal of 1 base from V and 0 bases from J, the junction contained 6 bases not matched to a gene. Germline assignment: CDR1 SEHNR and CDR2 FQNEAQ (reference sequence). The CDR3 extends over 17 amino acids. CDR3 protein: CASSLGPGQLAKNIQYF. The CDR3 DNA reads TGTGCCAGCAGCTTAGGACCGGGACAGCTAGCCAAAAACATTCAGTACTTC.

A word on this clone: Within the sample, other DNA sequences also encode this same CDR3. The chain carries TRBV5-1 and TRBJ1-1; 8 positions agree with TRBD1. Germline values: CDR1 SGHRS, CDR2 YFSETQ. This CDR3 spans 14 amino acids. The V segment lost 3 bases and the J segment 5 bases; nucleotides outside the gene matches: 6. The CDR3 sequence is CASSSQGARTEAFF. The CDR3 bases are TGCGCCAGCAGCTCTCAGGGGGCGCGAACTGAAGCTTTCTTT.

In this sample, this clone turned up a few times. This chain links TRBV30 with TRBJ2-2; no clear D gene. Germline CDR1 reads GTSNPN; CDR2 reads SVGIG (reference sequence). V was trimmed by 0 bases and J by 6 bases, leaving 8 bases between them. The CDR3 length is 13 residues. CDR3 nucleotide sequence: TGTGCCTGGAGTGTACCTGGGGCCGGGGAGCTGTTTTTT. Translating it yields CAWSVPGAGELFF.

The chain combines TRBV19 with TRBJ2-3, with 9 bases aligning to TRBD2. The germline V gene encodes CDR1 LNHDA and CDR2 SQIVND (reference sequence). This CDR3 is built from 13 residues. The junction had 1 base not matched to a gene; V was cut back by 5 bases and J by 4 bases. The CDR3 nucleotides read TGTGCCAGTAGTCAGCGGGAGGCAGATACGCAGTATTTT. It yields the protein CASSQREADTQYF. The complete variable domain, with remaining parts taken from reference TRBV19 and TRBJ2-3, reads DGGITQSPKYLFRKEGQNVTLSCEQNLNHDAMYWYRQDPGQGLRLIYYSQIVNDFQKGDIAEGYSVSREKKESFPLTVTSAQKNPTAFYLCASSQREADTQYFGPGTRLTVL.

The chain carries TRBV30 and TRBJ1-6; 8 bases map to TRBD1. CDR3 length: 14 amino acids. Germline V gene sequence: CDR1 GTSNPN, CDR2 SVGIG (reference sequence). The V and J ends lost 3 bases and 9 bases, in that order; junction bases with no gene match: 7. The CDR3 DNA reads TGTGCCTGGAGGAGTCAGGGGGCCGGTTCACCCCTCCACTTT. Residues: CAWRSQGAGSPLHF.

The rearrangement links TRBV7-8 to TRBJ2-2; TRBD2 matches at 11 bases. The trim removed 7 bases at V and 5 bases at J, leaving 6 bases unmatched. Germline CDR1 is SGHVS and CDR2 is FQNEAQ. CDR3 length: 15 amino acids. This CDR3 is CASTTSGSWTGELFF. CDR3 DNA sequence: TGTGCCAGCACCACTAGCGGGAGTTGGACCGGGGAGCTGTTTTTT.

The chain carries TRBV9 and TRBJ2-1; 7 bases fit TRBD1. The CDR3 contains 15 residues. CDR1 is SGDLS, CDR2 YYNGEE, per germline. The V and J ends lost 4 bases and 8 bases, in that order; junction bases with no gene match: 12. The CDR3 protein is CASSFSGQSSYEQFF. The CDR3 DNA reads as TGTGCCAGCAGCTTCTCGGGACAGTCCTCGTATGAGCAGTTCTTC. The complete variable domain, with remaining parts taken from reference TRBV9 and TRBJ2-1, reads DSGVTQTPKHLITATGQRVTLRCSPRSGDLSVYWYQQSLDQGLQFLIQYYNGEERAKGNILERFSAQQFPDLHSELNLSSLELGDSALYFCASSFSGQSSYEQFFGPGTRLTVL.

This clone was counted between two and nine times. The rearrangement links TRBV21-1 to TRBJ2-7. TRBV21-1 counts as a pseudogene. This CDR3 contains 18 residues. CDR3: CASSRKGPHRANGYEQYF. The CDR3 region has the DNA TGTGCCAGCAGCAGAAAAGGACCCCATAGGGCTAATGGCTACGAGCAGTACTTC.

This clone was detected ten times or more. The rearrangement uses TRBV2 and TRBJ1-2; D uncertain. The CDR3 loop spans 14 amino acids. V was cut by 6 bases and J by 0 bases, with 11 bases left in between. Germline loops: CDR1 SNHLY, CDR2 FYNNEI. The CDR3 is CASSQDGTNYGYTF. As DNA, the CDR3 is TGTGCCAGCAGCCAGGACGGAACTAACTATGGCTACACCTTC.

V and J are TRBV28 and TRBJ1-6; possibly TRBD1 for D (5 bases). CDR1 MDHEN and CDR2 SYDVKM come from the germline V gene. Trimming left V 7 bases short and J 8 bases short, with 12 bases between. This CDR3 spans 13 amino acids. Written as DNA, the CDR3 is TGTGCCAGCACTGGGGGTGGGGATTCACCCCTCCACTTT. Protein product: CASTGGGDSPLHF. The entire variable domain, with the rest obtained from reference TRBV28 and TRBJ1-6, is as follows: DVKVTQSSRYLVKRTGEKVFLECVQDMDHENMFWYRQDPGLGLRLIYFSYDVKMKEKGDIPEGYSVSREKKERFSLILESASTNQTSMYLCASTGGGDSPLHFGNGTRLTVT.

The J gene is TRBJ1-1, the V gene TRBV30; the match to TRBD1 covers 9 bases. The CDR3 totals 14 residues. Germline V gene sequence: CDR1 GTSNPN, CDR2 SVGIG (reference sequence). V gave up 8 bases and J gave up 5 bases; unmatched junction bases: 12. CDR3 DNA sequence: TGTGCCGGAAACCCCCGGGACAGGGTTACTGAAGCTTTCTTT. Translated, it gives CAGNPRDRVTEAFF.

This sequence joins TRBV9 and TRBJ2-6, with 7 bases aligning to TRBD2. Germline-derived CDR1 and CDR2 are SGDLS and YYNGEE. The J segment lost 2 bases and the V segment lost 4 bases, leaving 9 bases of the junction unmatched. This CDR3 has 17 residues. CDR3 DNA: TGTGCCAGCAGCCCCGGGGGGTGGGACCCTGGGGCCAACGTCCTGACTTTC. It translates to CASSPGGWDPGANVLTF.

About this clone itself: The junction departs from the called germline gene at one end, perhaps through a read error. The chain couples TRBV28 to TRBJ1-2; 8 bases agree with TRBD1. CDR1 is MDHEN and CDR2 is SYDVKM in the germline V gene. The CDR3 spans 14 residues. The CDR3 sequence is CAGSGTGINHGYTF. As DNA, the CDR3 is TGTGCCGGCAGCGGGACAGGAATCAATCATGGCTACACCTTC.

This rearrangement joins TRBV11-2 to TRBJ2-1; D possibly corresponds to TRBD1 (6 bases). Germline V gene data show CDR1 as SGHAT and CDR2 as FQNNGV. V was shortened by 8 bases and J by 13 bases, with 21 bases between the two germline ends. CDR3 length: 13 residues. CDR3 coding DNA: TGTGCCAGCGACTTAGGGGGACCCCTTCGCCAGTTCTTC. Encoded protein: CASDLGGPLRQFF.

CDR3 sequence reads: CAWTPFLGGAKNIQYF. The CDR3 coding sequence is TGTGCCTGGACCCCTTTCTTGGGGGGAGCCAAAAACATTCAGTACTTC. The V call is TRBV30, the J call TRBJ2-4; TRBD2 might be the D (6 bases). The CDR3 length is 16 residues. V was cut by 4 bases and J by 0 bases, with 16 bases left in between. Germline values: CDR1 GTSNPN, CDR2 SVGIG (reference sequence). Complete variable domain (other parts from reference TRBV30 and TRBJ2-4): SQTIHQWPATLVQPVGSPLSLECTVEGTSNPNLYWYRQAAGRGLQLLFYSVGIGQISSEVPQNLSASRPQDRQFILSSKKLLLSDSGFYLCAWTPFLGGAKNIQYFGAGTRLSVL.

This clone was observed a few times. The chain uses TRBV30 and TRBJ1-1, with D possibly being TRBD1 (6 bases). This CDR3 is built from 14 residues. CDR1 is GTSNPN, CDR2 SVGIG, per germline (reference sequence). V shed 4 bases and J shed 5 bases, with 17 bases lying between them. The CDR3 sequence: CAWKMDSRSTEAFF. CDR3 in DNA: TGTGCCTGGAAGATGGACAGCCGAAGTACTGAAGCTTTCTTT.